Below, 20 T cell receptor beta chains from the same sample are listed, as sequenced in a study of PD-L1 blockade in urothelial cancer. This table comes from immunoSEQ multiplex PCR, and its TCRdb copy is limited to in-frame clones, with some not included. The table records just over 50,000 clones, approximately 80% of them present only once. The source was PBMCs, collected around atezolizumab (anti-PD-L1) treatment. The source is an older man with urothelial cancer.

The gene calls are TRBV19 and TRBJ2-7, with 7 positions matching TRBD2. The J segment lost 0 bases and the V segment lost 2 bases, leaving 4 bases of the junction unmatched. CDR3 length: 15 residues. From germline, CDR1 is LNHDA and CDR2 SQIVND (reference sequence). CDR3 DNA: TGTGCCAGTAGTATACTAGCGGCAAGCTCCTACGAGCAGTACTTC. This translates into CASSILAASSYEQYF.

This chain's CDR3 is CASSLGARETGELFF. CDR3 in DNA: TGTGCCAGCAGCTTGGGGGCACGGGAGACCGGGGAGCTGTTTTTT. V gene TRBV5-4 combines with J gene TRBJ2-2; possible D gene TRBD2, 6 bases. The ends were cut back, 0 bases at V and 5 bases at J, with 11 bases in the middle. Germline lookup yields CDR1 SGHNT and CDR2 YYREEE (reference sequence). The CDR3 totals 15 residues.

Written as DNA, the CDR3 is TGTGCCAGCAGCTTAACCAGTACCCCCGGGGAGCTGTTTTTT. Its translation: CASSLTSTPGELFF. The chain has TRBV7-3 and TRBJ2-2; D is ambiguous. The ends were cut back, 0 bases at V and 6 bases at J, with 8 bases in the middle. The CDR3 contains 14 residues. Germline V gene lookup returns CDR1 SGHTA and CDR2 FQGTGA.

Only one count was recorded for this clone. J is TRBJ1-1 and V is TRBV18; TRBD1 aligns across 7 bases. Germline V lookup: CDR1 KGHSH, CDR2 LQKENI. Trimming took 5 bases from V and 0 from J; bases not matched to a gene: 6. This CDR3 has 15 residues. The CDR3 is CASSGDRVMNTEAFF. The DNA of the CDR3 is TGTGCCAGCTCAGGGGACAGAGTCATGAACACTGAAGCTTTCTTT.

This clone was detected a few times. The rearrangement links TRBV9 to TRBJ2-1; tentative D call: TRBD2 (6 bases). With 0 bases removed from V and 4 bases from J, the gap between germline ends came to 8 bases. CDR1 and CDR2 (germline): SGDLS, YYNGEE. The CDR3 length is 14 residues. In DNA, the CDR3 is TGTGCCAGCAGCGTAGGACTAGGGTACAATGAGCAGTTCTTC. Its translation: CASSVGLGYNEQFF.

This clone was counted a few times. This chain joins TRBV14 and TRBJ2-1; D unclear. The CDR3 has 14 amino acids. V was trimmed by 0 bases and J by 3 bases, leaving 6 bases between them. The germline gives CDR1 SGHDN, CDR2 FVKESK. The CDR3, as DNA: TGTGCCAGCAGCCAAGATTCAGTCTACAATGAGCAGTTCTTC. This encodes CASSQDSVYNEQFF.

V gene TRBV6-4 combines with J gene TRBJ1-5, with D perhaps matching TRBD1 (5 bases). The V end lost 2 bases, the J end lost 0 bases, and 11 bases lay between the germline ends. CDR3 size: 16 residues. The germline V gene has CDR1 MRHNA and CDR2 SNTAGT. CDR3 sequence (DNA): TGTGCCAGCAGTGACGACAGCTTATATAGCAATCAGCCCCAGCATTTT. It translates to CASSDDSLYSNQPQHF.

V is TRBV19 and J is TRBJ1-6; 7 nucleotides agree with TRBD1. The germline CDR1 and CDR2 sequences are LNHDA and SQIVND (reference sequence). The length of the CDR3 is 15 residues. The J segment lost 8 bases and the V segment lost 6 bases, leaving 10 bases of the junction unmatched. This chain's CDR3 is CASRTGQLGDSPLHF. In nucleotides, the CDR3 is TGTGCCAGTAGGACGGGACAGTTAGGGGATTCACCCCTCCACTTT.

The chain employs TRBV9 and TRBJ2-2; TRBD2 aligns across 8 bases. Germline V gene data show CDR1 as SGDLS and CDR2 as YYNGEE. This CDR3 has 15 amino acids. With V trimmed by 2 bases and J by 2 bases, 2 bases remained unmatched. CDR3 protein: CASSVRGANTGELFF. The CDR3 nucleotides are TGTGCCAGCAGCGTGCGGGGGGCCAACACCGGGGAGCTGTTTTTT.

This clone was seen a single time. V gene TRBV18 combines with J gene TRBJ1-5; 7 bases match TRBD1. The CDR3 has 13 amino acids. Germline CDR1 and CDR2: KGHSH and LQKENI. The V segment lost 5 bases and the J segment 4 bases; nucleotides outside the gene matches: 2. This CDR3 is CASSGTDNQPQHF. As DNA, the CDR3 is TGTGCCAGCTCAGGGACAGATAATCAGCCCCAGCATTTT.

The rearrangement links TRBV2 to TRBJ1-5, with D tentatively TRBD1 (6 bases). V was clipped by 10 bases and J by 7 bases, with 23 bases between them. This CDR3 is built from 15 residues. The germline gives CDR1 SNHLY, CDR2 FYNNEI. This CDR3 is CATQIQQGSRQPQHF. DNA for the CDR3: TGTGCCACCCAGATCCAACAGGGCAGTAGGCAGCCCCAGCATTTT.

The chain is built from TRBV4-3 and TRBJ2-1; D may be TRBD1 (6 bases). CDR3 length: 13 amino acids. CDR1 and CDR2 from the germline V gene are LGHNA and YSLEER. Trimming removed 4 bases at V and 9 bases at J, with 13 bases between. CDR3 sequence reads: CASSPPRGGEQFF. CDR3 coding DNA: TGCGCCAGCAGCCCACCACGAGGGGGTGAGCAGTTCTTC.

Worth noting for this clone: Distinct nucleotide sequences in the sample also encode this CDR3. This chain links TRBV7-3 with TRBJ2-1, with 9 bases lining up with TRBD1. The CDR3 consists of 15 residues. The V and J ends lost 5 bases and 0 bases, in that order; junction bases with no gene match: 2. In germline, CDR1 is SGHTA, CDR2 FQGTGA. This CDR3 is CASSPDRGSYNEQFF. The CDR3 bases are TGTGCCAGCAGCCCGGACAGGGGCTCCTACAATGAGCAGTTCTTC.

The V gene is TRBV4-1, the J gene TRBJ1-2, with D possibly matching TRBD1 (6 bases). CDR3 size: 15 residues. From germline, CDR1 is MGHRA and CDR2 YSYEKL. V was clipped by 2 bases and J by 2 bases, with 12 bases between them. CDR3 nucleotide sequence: TGCGCCAGCAGCCAAACGGACAGCCGAAACTATGGCTACACCTTC. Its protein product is CASSQTDSRNYGYTF.

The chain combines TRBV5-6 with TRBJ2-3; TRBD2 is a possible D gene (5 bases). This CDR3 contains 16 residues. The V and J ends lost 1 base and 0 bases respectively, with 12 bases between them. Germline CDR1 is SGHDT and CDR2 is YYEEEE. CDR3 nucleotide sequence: TGTGCCAGCAGCTTGAAGAGCGGACCTAGCACAGATACGCAGTATTTT. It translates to CASSLKSGPSTDTQYF.

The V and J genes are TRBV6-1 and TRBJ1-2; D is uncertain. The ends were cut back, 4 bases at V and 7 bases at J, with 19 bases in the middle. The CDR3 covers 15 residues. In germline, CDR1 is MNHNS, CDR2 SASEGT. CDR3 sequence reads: CASSGRQWAQSGYTF. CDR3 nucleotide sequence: TGTGCCAGCAGTGGCCGACAATGGGCACAGAGTGGCTACACCTTC.

CDR3 in DNA: TGTGCCTGGATCCGCCCAGGGGTGACCTACGAGCAGTACTTC. Amino acid sequence: CAWIRPGVTYEQYF. V usage is TRBV30 and J usage is TRBJ2-7; possibly TRBD1 for D (6 bases). Trimming pared 4 bases from V and 2 bases from J, leaving 15 bases between. This CDR3 contains 14 residues. Germline loops: CDR1 GTSNPN, CDR2 SVGIG (reference sequence).

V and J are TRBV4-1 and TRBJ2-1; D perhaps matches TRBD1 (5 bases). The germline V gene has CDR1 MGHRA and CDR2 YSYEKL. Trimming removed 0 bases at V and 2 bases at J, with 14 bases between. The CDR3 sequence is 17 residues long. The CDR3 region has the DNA TGCGCCAGCAGCCAAGATCAGGGCTCCGATACCTACAATGAGCAGTTCTTC. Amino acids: CASSQDQGSDTYNEQFF.

The CDR3 DNA is TGTGCCAGCAGCTTAGGGGACGCACGGGGGGAAAAACTGTTTTTT. Translating it yields CASSLGDARGEKLFF. The chain recombines TRBV7-9 with TRBJ1-4, with a weak D call TRBD1 (5 bases). CDR3 length: 15 residues. CDR1 and CDR2 (germline): SEHNR, FQNEAQ (reference sequence). Trimming took off 1 base at V and 8 bases at J, with 14 bases between the two ends.

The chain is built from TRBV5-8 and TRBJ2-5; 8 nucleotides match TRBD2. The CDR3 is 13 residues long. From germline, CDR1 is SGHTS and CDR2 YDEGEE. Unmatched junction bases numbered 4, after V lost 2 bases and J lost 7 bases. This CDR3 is CASSLSGRGTQYF. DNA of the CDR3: TGTGCCAGCAGCTTAAGCGGGAGAGGGACCCAGTACTTC.